This is a list of T cell receptor beta chains from one sample in a study of cytomegalovirus exposure and HLA in healthy donors. Data came from immunoSEQ multiplex PCR; TCRdb stores just in-frame clones and leaves some out. The sample lists more than 250,000 clones; less than 95% were seen once. Sequences were obtained from PBMCs. All receptors come from a woman younger than 45 in good health and CMV-seronegative. CDR3s include the opening cysteine and the closing phenylalanine or tryptophan. The order of the fields is J gene, clone size, V gene, D gene, CDR3 protein, CDR3 DNA. The D gene is left open where the match is weak. Rows give clone size only sometimes, using once, few, many, or a class for an expanded clone.

TRBJ2-5,.,TRBV4-3,.,CASSQDPHTGQETQYF,TGCGCCAGCAGCCAAGACCCACACACGGGTCAAGAGACCCAGTACTTC
TRBJ2-2,.,TRBV5-1,.,CASGLNTGELFF,TGCGCCAGCGGACTCAATACCGGGGAGCTGTTTTTT
TRBJ2-2,.,TRBV7-9,TRBD1,CASSWGQGVPTSNTGELFF,TGTGCCAGCAGCTGGGGACAGGGGGTCCCCACATCGAACACCGGGGAGCTGTTTTTT
TRBJ1-4,.,TRBV10-3,.,CAISESPATTNEKLFF,TGTGCCATCAGTGAGTCCCCGGCAACAACTAATGAAAAACTGTTTTTT
TRBJ2-5,.,TRBV9,.,CASSVALQETQYF,TGTGCCAGCAGCGTAGCCCTCCAAGAGACCCAGTACTTC
TRBJ1-5,.,TRBV9,TRBD1,CASSASQGFGQPQHF,TGTGCCAGCAGCGCCTCACAGGGGTTCGGACAGCCCCAGCATTTT
TRBJ1-4,.,TRBV28,.,CASSLPVRSVEKLFF,TGTGCCAGCAGTTTACCGGTTCGGTCGGTTGAAAAACTGTTTTTT
TRBJ2-1,.,TRBV7-3,TRBD1,CASSLTGTGGYNEQFF,TGTGCCAGCAGCTTAACCGGGACAGGGGGCTATAATGAGCAGTTCTTC
TRBJ2-7,.,TRBV28,.,CAIGAGTLSYEQYF,TGTGCCATCGGTGCAGGGACCCTCTCCTACGAGCAGTACTTC
TRBJ2-7,.,TRBV4-3,TRBD1,CASSQEIGGENEQYF,TGCGCCAGCAGCCAAGAAATAGGGGGCGAGAACGAGCAGTACTTC
TRBJ1-2,.,TRBV6-1,TRBD1,CASSELGQGHFGYTF,TGTGCCAGCAGTGAACTAGGACAGGGGCATTTTGGCTACACCTTC
TRBJ2-7,.,TRBV6-5,TRBD1,CASSTDRAHEQYF,TGTGCCAGCAGTACCGACAGGGCACACGAGCAGTACTTC
TRBJ1-5,.,TRBV6-5,.,CASSQGLVQPQHF,TGTGCCAGCAGTCAAGGGCTTGTTCAGCCCCAGCATTTT
TRBJ2-5,.,TRBV29-1,TRBD2,CSVAAGLQETQYF,TGCAGCGTTGCAGCGGGACTCCAAGAGACCCAGTACTTC
TRBJ1-5,.,TRBV28,TRBD1,CASSPRQGRKTYSNQPQHF,TGTGCCAGCAGCCCGAGACAGGGACGCAAGACCTATAGCAATCAGCCCCAGCATTTT
TRBJ2-7,.,TRBV27,.,CASSLSWGVSSYEQYF,TGTGCCAGCAGTTTATCCTGGGGGGTTTCCTCCTACGAGCAGTACTTC
TRBJ1-5,once,TRBV28,.,CASSLYPQISNQPQHF,TGTGCCAGCAGTTTATATCCCCAGATTAGCAATCAGCCCCAGCATTTT
TRBJ2-7,.,TRBV4-3,.,CASSQVGGQGYEQYF,TGCGCCAGCAGCCAAGTCGGAGGGCAGGGATACGAGCAGTACTTC
TRBJ2-5,.,TRBV5-8,TRBD2,CASSLSRAGGETQYF,TGTGCCAGCAGCTTGAGCAGGGCGGGAGGGGAGACCCAGTACTTC
TRBJ2-5,.,TRBV9,.,CASSVGVHQETQYF,TGTGCCAGCAGCGTAGGTGTCCACCAAGAGACCCAGTACTTC
TRBJ2-5,.,TRBV29-1,.,CSVDYSSAQGLRGETQYF,TGCAGCGTCGACTATTCTTCAGCTCAGGGGCTTCGGGGAGAGACCCAGTACTTC
TRBJ1-4,.,TRBV5-1,TRBD1,CASSKTGDNEKLFF,TGCGCCAGCAGCAAGACAGGGGATAATGAAAAACTGTTTTTT
TRBJ1-5,.,TRBV19,.,CASSIDPATTLTGRNQPQHF,TGTGCCAGTAGTATAGATCCCGCAACTACCCTAACAGGGCGCAATCAGCCCCAGCATTTT
TRBJ1-3,.,TRBV6-5,TRBD1,CASRDTGAGNTIYF,TGTGCCAGCAGGGACACAGGGGCTGGAAACACCATATATTTT
TRBJ2-1,.,TRBV6-4,TRBD2,CASSRASGSYNEQFF,TGTGCCAGCAGTCGGGCTAGCGGCTCCTACAATGAGCAGTTCTTC
TRBJ2-2,.,TRBV4-3,.,CASSQDITAATPGELFF,TGCGCCAGCAGCCAAGATATAACTGCAGCGACCCCCGGGGAGCTGTTTTTT
TRBJ2-2,.,TRBV29-1,.,CSVSGAGGELFF,TGCAGCGTAAGCGGCGCGGGCGGGGAGCTGTTTTTT
TRBJ2-7,.,TRBV7-3,TRBD2,CASSDSGTSGAEQYF,TGTGCCAGCAGCGACTCCGGGACTAGCGGGGCCGAGCAGTACTTC
TRBJ2-5,.,TRBV4-1,.,CASSQDRGTRQETQYF,TGCGCCAGCAGCCAAGATCGTGGGACACGACAAGAGACCCAGTACTTC
TRBJ2-5,.,TRBV9,.,CASSVADAGIMETQYF,TGTGCCAGCAGCGTAGCTGACGCAGGGATCATGGAGACCCAGTACTTC
TRBJ1-1,.,TRBV6-1,TRBD1,CASSELPGQGTTEAFF,TGTGCCAGCAGTGAATTGCCGGGACAGGGTACTACTGAAGCTTTCTTT
TRBJ1-1,.,TRBV18,TRBD1,CASSPGTGSDAFF,TGTGCCAGCTCACCCGGGACAGGGAGTGACGCTTTCTTT
TRBJ2-3,.,TRBV6-6,TRBD2,CASSYSRAGGTDTQYF,TGTGCCAGCAGTTACTCGAGAGCCGGGGGGACAGATACGCAGTATTTT
TRBJ2-1,once,TRBV11-2,.,CASSLAGWSSYNEQFF,TGTGCCAGCAGCTTAGCGGGATGGAGTTCCTACAATGAGCAGTTCTTC
TRBJ1-3,.,TRBV9,.,CASSVGGAGNTIYF,TGTGCCAGCAGCGTAGGAGGGGCGGGAAACACCATATATTTT
TRBJ2-1,.,TRBV11-2,.,CASSLVGSEQFF,TGTGCCAGCAGCTTAGTTGGCAGCGAGCAGTTCTTC
TRBJ2-7,.,TRBV5-1,TRBD2,CASSPGLAGKYEQYF,TGCGCCAGCAGCCCGGGACTAGCGGGTAAATACGAGCAGTACTTC
TRBJ2-7,.,TRBV10-2,.,CASTVYGSHEQYF,TGCGCCAGCACTGTATACGGATCCCACGAGCAGTACTTC
TRBJ1-5,few,TRBV19,.,CASSQAPGNQPQHF,TGTGCCAGTAGTCAGGCCCCAGGGAATCAGCCCCAGCATTTT
TRBJ2-5,.,TRBV4-3,.,CASSLSSDGGETQYF,TGCGCCAGCAGCCTTTCCTCGGACGGAGGGGAGACCCAGTACTTC
TRBJ2-7,.,TRBV29-1,.,CSVGLAGNEQYF,TGCAGCGTGGGGTTGGCCGGCAACGAGCAGTACTTC
TRBJ2-7,.,TRBV5-1,TRBD2,CASSLDGGRDNEQYF,TGCGCCAGCAGCTTGGATGGCGGGAGGGACAACGAGCAGTACTTC
TRBJ2-4,.,TRBV28,.,CASSRDIQYF,TGTGCCAGCAGCCGGGACATTCAGTACTTC
TRBJ2-5,.,TRBV11-3,TRBD2,CASSSGRTSGSGETQYF,TGTGCCAGCAGCTCCGGCCGGACTAGCGGGAGTGGGGAGACCCAGTACTTC
TRBJ1-5,.,TRBV7-2,.,CASSLGGVEPQHF,TGTGCCAGCAGCTTAGGAGGGGTGGAGCCCCAGCATTTT
TRBJ2-3,.,TRBV10-3,TRBD2,CAISESPGLAGVRADTQYF,TGTGCCATCAGTGAGTCTCCGGGACTAGCGGGAGTTCGGGCAGATACGCAGTATTTT
TRBJ2-5,once,TRBV5-1,TRBD1,CASSARDRGPQETQYF,TGCGCCAGCAGCGCCCGGGACAGGGGGCCACAGGAGACCCAGTACTTC
TRBJ2-7,.,TRBV27,.,CASSLSGPTYEQYF,TGTGCCAGCAGTTTATCCGGGCCAACCTACGAGCAGTACTTC
TRBJ2-1,few,TRBV7-2,.,CASSLAQGSYNEQFF,TGTGCCAGCAGCTTAGCGCAGGGCTCCTACAATGAGCAGTTCTTC
TRBJ2-7,.,TRBV18,TRBD1,CASSSPGQGAYEQYF,TGTGCCAGCTCATCGCCGGGACAGGGGGCTTACGAGCAGTACTTC
TRBJ2-7,.,TRBV19,.,CASSSPGEAHEQYF,TGTGCCAGTAGTTCCCCAGGGGAGGCCCACGAGCAGTACTTC